The 14 T cell receptor beta chains in this list originate from one sample, sequenced in a study of cytomegalovirus exposure and HLA in healthy donors. The PCR had 60 Vbeta and 13 Jbeta primers. The protocol was immunoSEQ multiplex PCR, while the TCRdb copy is restricted to in-frame clones and leaves out a portion. The sample records 50,000 or so clones, over 75% being singletons. Sequenced material: PBMCs. The receptors here all came from a boy aged 5-17 years in good health and CMV-seropositive.

On this clone itself: A junction end diverges from the germline sequence, so it may reflect a read error. Other DNA sequences in the sample encode the same CDR3. V usage is TRBV10-2 and J usage is TRBJ1-2; maybe TRBD1 (6 bases). Germline values: CDR1 WSHSY, CDR2 SAAADI. CDR3 length: 13 amino acids. CDR3 sequence (DNA): TGCGCCAGCAGTTCAGGGGACGACTACGGCTACACCTTC. This gives the protein CASSSGDDYGYTF.

The chain recombines TRBV7-2 with TRBJ1-3; D possibly corresponds to TRBD1 (6 bases). Per the germline V gene, CDR1 is SGHTA and CDR2 is FQGNSA. V was cut by 5 bases and J by 2 bases, with 10 bases left in between. The CDR3 sequence is 14 residues long. The CDR3 sequence is CASSLGTPGNTIYF. The CDR3 DNA is TGTGCCAGCAGCCTTGGGACACCTGGAAACACCATATATTTT.

The V and J genes are TRBV5-1 and TRBJ2-3; D not certain. Per germline, CDR1 SGHRS and CDR2 YFSETQ. The CDR3 runs 12 residues. V was shortened by 5 bases and J by 6 bases, with 10 bases between the two germline ends. The CDR3 region is CASRPGVDTQYF. The CDR3 coding sequence is TGCGCCAGCAGACCCGGTGTGGATACGCAGTATTTT.

This chain uses TRBV7-8 with TRBJ1-1; the match to TRBD1 covers 8 bases. Germline values: CDR1 SGHVS, CDR2 FQNEAQ. The CDR3 covers 14 residues. Trimming removed 7 bases from V and 0 bases from J; junction bases left unmatched: 4. The CDR3 bases are TGTGCCAGCACTCGGACAGGGATGAACACTGAAGCTTTCTTT. As protein: CASTRTGMNTEAFF. Full variable domain (rest looked up from reference TRBV7-8 and TRBJ1-1): GAGVSQSPRYKVAKRGQDVALRCDPISGHVSLFWYQQALGQGPEFLTYFQNEAQLDKSGLPSDRFFAERPEGSVSTLKIQRTQQEDSAVYLCASTRTGMNTEAFFGQGTRLTVV.

The rearrangement links TRBV6-5 to TRBJ2-1; D perhaps matches TRBD1 (6 bases). The CDR3 length is 13 residues. The V end was cut by 8 bases, the J end by 8 bases, with 16 bases between. CDR1 and CDR2 from the germline V gene are MNHEY and SVGAGI. The CDR3 loop is CASRLGGWDEQFF. CDR3 bases: TGTGCCAGCCGTCTTGGGGGCTGGGATGAGCAGTTCTTC.

This chain connects TRBV7-8 to TRBJ2-7; the D gene is possibly TRBD2 (6 bases). Looked up from germline, CDR1 is SGHVS and CDR2 is FQNEAQ. V dropped 5 bases and J dropped 5 bases, with 10 bases sitting between them. This CDR3 has 12 residues. In DNA form, the CDR3 reads TGTGCCAGCAGCCCCGGGACTGACGAGCAGTACTTC. Its protein product is CASSPGTDEQYF.

The rearrangement uses TRBV15 and TRBJ1-3; D is ambiguous. This CDR3 region has 12 residues. The ends were cut back, 3 bases at V and 10 bases at J, with 10 bases in the middle. Per germline, CDR1 LNHNV and CDR2 YYDKDF (reference sequence). The CDR3 DNA follows: TGTGCCACCAGCAGGGTAGCGGGAACCATATATTTT. As protein: CATSRVAGTIYF.

This clone was seen a few times. The CDR3 DNA follows: TGCGCCAGCAGCCAAGGGTATTCAGGGCAGGAAGCTTTCTTT. This gives the protein CASSQGYSGQEAFF. The chain combines TRBV4-1 with TRBJ1-1, with D perhaps TRBD1 (5 bases). Germline CDR1 and CDR2: MGHRA and YSYEKL. V was shortened by 1 base and J by 8 bases, with 14 bases between the two germline ends. The CDR3 runs to 14 residues.

The V gene is TRBV11-2, the J gene TRBJ1-4, with a tentative D call TRBD1 (6 bases). V was pared by 7 bases and J by 0 bases, with 21 bases between. In germline, CDR1 is SGHAT, CDR2 FQNNGV. The CDR3 loop spans 18 amino acids. The CDR3 loop reads CASTSWGGLPTTNEKLFF. As DNA, the CDR3 is TGTGCCAGCACCTCATGGGGGGGGCTCCCCACAACTAATGAAAAACTGTTTTTT.

This clone showed up just once. The gene calls are TRBV2 and TRBJ2-5; 7 bases match TRBD2. Gene TRBJ2-7 matches the end of the DNA better, so the J call may be wrong. This CDR3 spans 14 amino acids. Germline V gene data show CDR1 as SNHLY and CDR2 as FYNNEI. The CDR3 spells CASNDWGGDYEQYF. In DNA form, the CDR3 reads TGTGCCAGCAACGACTGGGGGGGGGACTACGAGCAGTACTTC.

The CDR3 loop reads CASSEGVGGVGGWVYEQYF. DNA of the CDR3: TGTGCCAGCAGTGAAGGGGTAGGGGGGGTTGGGGGGTGGGTTTACGAGCAGTACTTC. The chain employs TRBV6-1 and TRBJ2-7, with D perhaps TRBD2 (7 bases). Germline CDR1 MNHNS, CDR2 SASEGT. V was pared by 1 base and J by 4 bases, with 26 bases between. This CDR3 spans 19 amino acids.

This clone was seen once. The DNA of the CDR3 is TGCGCCAGCAGCATGACTACACAGGGCTTGGGAGATACGCAGTATTTT. Its translation: CASSMTTQGLGDTQYF. The chain carries TRBV5-1 and TRBJ2-3, with D perhaps matching TRBD1 (6 bases). This CDR3 has 16 residues. Per the germline V gene, CDR1 is SGHRS and CDR2 is YFSETQ. V gave up 4 bases and J gave up 5 bases, with 20 bases separating them.

The gene calls are TRBV7-9 and TRBJ2-1; 8 bases align to TRBD2. The CDR3 has 14 residues. The germline CDR1 and CDR2 sequences are SEHNR and FQNEAQ (reference sequence). After removal of 5 bases from V and 15 bases from J, the junction contained 15 bases not matched to a gene. The chain's CDR3 is CASSQMFPRGDRFF. The CDR3 coding sequence is TGTGCCAGCAGCCAAATGTTTCCGCGGGGGGATCGGTTCTTC.

The chain recombines TRBV7-2 with TRBJ2-7, with D maybe TRBD1 (5 bases). Germline V gene data show CDR1 as SGHTA and CDR2 as FQGNSA. The CDR3 is 14 amino acids. Trimming removed 2 bases from V and 5 bases from J, with 13 bases in between. CDR3 nucleotide sequence: TGTGCCAGCAGCTTAAAGGGCAGGGTGGACGAGCAGTACTTC. This codes for CASSLKGRVDEQYF.